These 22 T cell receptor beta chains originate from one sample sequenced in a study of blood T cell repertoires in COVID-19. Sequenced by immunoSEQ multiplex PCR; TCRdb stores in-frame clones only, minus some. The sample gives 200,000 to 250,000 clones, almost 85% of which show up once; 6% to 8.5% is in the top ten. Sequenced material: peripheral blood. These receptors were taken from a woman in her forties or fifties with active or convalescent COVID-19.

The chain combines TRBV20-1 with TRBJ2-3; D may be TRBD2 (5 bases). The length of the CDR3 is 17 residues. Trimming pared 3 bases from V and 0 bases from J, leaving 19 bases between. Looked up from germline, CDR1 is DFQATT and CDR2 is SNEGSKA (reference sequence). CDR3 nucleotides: TGCAGTGCTAGTAGGGCTAGCCCGAACCCTAGCACAGATACGCAGTATTTT. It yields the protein CSASRASPNPSTDTQYF.

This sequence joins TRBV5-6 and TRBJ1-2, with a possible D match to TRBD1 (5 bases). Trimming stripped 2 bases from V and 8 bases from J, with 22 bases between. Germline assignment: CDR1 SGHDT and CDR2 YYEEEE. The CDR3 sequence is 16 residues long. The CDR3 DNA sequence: TGTGCCAGCAGCTTCGAACAGGTCCCTACGCGCAGGGGCTACACCTTC. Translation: CASSFEQVPTRRGYTF.

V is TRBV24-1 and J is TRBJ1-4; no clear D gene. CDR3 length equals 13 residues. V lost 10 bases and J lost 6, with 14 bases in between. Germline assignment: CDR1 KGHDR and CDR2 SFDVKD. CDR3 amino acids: CATGPSGDEKLFF. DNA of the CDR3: TGTGCCACAGGACCGAGCGGGGATGAAAAACTGTTTTTT.

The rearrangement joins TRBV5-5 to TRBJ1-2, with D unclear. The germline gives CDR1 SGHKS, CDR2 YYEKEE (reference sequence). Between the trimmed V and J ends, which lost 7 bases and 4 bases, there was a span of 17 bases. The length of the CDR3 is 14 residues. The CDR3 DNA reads TGTGCCAGCGGCGATCCCGCGGTAATCTATGGCTACACCTTC. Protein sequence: CASGDPAVIYGYTF. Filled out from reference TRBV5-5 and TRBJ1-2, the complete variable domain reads DAGVTQSPTHLIKTRGQQVTLRCSPISGHKSVSWYQQVLGQGPQFIFQYYEKEERGRGNFPDRFSARQFPNYSSELNVNALLLGDSALYLCASGDPAVIYGYTFGSGTRLTVV.

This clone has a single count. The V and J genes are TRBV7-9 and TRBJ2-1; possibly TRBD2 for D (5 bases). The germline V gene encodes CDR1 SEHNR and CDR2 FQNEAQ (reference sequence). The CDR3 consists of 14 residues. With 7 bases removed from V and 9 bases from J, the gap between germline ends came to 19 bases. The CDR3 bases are TGTGCCAGCAATAAAGGTGATCTCGAGGGTGAGCAGTTCTTC. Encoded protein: CASNKGDLEGEQFF.

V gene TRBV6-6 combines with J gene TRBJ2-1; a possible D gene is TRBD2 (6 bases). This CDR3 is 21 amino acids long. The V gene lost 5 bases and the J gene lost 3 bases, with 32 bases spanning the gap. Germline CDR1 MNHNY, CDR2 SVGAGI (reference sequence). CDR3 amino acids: CASSPQTIGSDPGLLYNEQFF. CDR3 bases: TGTGCCAGCAGTCCCCAGACCATAGGTTCGGACCCGGGACTTCTCTACAATGAGCAGTTCTTC.

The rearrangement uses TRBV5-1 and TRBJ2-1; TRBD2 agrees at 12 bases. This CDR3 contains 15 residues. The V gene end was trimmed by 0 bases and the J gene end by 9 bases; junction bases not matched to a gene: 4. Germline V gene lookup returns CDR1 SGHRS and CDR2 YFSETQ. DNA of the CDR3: TGCGCCAGCAGCTTGGATTTACTAGCGGGGGGTGAGCAGTTCTTC. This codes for CASSLDLLAGGEQFF. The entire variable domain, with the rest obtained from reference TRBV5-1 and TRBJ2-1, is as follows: KAGVTQTPRYLIKTRGQQVTLSCSPISGHRSVSWYQQTPGQGLQFLFEYFSETQRNKGNFPGRFSGRQFSNSRSEMNVSTLELGDSALYLCASSLDLLAGGEQFFGPGTRLTVL.

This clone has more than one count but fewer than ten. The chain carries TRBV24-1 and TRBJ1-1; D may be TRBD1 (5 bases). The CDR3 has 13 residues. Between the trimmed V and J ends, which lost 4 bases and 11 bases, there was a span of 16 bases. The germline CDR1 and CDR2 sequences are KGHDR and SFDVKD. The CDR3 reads CATSEGTSTAAFF. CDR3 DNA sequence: TGTGCCACCAGTGAAGGGACTTCTACTGCGGCTTTCTTT.

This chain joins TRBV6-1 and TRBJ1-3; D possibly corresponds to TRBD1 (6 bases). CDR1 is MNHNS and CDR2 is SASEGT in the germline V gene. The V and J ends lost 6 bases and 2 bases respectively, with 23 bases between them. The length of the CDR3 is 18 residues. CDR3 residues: CASSERDTYLGAGNTIYF. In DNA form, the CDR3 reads TGTGCCAGCAGCGAACGGGACACCTACCTAGGAGCTGGAAACACCATATATTTT.

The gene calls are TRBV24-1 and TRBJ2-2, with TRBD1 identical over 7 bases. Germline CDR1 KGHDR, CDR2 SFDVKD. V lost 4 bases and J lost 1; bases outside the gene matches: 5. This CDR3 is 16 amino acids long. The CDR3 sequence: CATSEPRTGNTGELFF. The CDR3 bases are TGTGCCACCAGTGAGCCGCGGACAGGGAACACCGGGGAGCTGTTTTTT.

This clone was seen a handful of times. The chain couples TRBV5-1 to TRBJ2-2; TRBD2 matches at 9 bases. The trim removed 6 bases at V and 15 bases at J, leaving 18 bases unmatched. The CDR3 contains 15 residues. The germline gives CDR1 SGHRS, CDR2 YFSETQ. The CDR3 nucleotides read TGCGCCAGCACCGGGGTAGCGGGAGTGGACGGGAAGTTGTTTTTT. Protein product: CASTGVAGVDGKLFF.

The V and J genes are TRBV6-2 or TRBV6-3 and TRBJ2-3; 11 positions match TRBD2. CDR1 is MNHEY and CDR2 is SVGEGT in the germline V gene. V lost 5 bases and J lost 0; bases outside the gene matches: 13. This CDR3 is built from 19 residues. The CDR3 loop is CASSPWSSGREPSTDTQYF. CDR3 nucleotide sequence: TGTGCCAGCAGTCCCTGGAGTAGCGGGAGGGAACCTAGCACAGATACGCAGTATTTT.

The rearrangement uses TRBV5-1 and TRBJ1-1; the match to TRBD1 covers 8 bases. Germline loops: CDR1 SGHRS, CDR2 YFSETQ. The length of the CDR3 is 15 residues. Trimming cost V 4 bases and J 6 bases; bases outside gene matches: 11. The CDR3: CASSPRDRILAEAFF. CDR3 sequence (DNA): TGCGCCAGCAGCCCACGGGACAGGATATTAGCTGAAGCTTTCTTT.

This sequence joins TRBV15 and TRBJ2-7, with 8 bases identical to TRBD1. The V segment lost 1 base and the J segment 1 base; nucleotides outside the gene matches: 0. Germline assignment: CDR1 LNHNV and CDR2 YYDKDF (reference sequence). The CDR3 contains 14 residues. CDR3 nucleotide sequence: TGTGCCACCAGCAGAGGACAGGGGTCCTACGAGCAGTACGTC. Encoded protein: CATSRGQGSYEQYV.

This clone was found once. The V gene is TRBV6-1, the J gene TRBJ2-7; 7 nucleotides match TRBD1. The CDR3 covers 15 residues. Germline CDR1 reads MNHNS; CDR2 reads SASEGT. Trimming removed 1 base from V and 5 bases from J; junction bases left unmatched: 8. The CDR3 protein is CASSEVGTAGDEQYV. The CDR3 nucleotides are TGTGCCAGCAGTGAAGTGGGGACAGCTGGCGACGAGCAGTACGTC.

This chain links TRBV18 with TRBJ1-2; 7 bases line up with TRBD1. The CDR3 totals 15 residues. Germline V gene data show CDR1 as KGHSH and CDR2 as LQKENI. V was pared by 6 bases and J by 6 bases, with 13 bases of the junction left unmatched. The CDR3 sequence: CASSPTTDRIHGYTF. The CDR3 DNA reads TGTGCCAGCTCCCCGACGACGGACAGGATACATGGCTACACCTTC.

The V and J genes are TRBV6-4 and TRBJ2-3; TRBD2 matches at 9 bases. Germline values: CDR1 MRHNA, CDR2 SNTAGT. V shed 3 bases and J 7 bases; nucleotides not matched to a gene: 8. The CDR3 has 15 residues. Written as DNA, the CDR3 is TGTGCCAGCAGTGAGCGGGAGGGCAAATCGAATACGCAGTATTTT. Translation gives CASSEREGKSNTQYF.

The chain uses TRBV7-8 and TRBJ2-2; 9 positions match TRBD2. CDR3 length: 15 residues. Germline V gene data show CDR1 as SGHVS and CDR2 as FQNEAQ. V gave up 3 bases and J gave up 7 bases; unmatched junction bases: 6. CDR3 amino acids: CASSLGLAADGELFF. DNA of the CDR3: TGTGCCAGCAGCTTGGGACTAGCCGCGGACGGGGAGCTGTTTTTT. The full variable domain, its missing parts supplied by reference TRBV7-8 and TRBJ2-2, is GAGVSQSPRYKVAKRGQDVALRCDPISGHVSLFWYQQALGQGPEFLTYFQNEAQLDKSGLPSDRFFAERPEGSVSTLKIQRTQQEDSAVYLCASSLGLAADGELFFGEGSRLTVL.

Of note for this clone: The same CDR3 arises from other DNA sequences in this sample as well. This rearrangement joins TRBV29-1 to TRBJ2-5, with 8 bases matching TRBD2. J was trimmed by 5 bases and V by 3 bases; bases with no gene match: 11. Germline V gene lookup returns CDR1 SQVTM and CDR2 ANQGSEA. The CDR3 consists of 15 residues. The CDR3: CSVDLAGGGGETQYF. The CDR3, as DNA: TGCAGCGTTGACCTCGCGGGGGGCGGGGGGGAGACCCAGTACTTC.

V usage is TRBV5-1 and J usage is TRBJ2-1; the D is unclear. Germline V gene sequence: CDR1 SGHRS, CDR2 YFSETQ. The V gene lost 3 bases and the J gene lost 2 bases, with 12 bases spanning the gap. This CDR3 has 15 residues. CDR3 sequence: CASSSRSRAYNEQFF. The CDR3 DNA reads TGCGCCAGCAGCTCCAGGTCAAGAGCCTACAATGAGCAGTTCTTC.

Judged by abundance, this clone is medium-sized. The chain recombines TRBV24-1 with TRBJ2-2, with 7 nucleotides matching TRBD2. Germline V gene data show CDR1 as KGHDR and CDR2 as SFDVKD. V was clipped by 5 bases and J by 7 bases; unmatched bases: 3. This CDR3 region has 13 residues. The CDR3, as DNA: TGTGCCACCAGTGGGGAGGGAGTCGGGGAGCTGTTTTTT. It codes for CATSGEGVGELFF.

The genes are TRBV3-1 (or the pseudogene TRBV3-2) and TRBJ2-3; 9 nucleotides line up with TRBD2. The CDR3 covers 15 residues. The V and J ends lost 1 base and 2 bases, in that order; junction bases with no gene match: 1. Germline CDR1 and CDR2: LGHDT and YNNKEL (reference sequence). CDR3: CASSQGGRATDTQYF. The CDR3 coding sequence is TGTGCCAGCAGCCAAGGCGGGAGGGCCACAGATACGCAGTATTTT.